Given below is one T cell receptor beta chain in context. What it binds is unknown. These data originate in a study of shared clonotypes between healthy human individuals. Study-wide results and limits: Roughly 5.3% of naive CD4 clonotypes were common to a few donors. Generally, naive subsets (rather than memory subsets) showed larger estimated richness.

The assay was immunoSEQ multiplex PCR, and TCRdb's table has in-frame clones only and misses some. Of millions of clones listed, 85% to 95% are singletons. V was cut by 1 base and J by 5 bases, with 17 bases left in between. CDR3 size: 16 residues. The germline gives CDR1 SGHAT, CDR2 FQNNGV. CD8 cells classed as naive were CD45RO-negative and positively selected for CCR7, excluding terminally differentiated effector memory CD45RA+ cells. The material sequenced was naive CD8+ T cells from PBMCs. The rearrangement links TRBV11-2 to TRBJ1-1; maybe TRBD1 (6 bases). The clonotype was recovered from a man between 18 and 35 years old in good health. Some clones in this sample may be carry-over from other donors' samples. The CDR3 region is CASSLGGRFVNTEAFF. The CDR3 DNA reads TGTGCCAGCAGCTTAGGGGGGCGTTTTGTTAATACTGAAGCTTTCTTT.